These 9 T cell receptor beta chains were sequenced from one sample in a study of cytomegalovirus exposure and HLA in healthy donors. PCR primers comprised 60 Vbeta and 13 Jbeta primers. Generated by immunoSEQ multiplex PCR, the TCRdb table keeps only in-frame clones and is missing some. The sample consists of about 170,000 clones, 84% of them appearing once. Sample: PBMCs. Every receptor here comes from a man younger than 30 in good health and CMV-seronegative.

The chain carries TRBV13 and TRBJ1-1; TRBD1 is a possible D gene (5 bases). The CDR3 covers 13 residues. V lost 5 bases and J lost 3, with 10 bases in between. Germline V gene lookup returns CDR1 PRHDT and CDR2 FYEKMQ (reference sequence). CDR3 sequence (DNA): TGTGCCAGCAGCGACGGAGGGGACACTGAAGCTTTCTTT. As protein: CASSDGGDTEAFF. The full variable domain, with the rest looked up from reference TRBV13 and TRBJ1-1, is AAGVIQSPRHLIKEKRETATLKCYPIPRHDTVYWYQQGPGQDPQFLISFYEKMQSDKGSIPDRFSAQQFSDYHSELNMSSLELGDSALYFCASSDGGDTEAFFGQGTRLTVV.

The V call is TRBV21-1, the J call TRBJ2-1; the table names TRBD2, a call not compared with the DNA. TRBV21-1 is deemed a pseudogene. The CDR3 sequence is 16 residues long. The DNA for the CDR3 is TGTGCCAGCAGCAAAGCCCCTAGCGAAGCCTACAATGAGCAGTTCTTC. Protein product: CASSKAPSEAYNEQFF.

CDR3 DNA: TGTGCCAGCAGTCAAAAATACAGGGTTGAAGCTTTCTTT. Translating it yields CASSQKYRVEAFF. The gene calls are TRBV6-6 and TRBJ1-1; possible D gene TRBD1, 6 bases. Germline V gene data show CDR1 as MNHNY and CDR2 as SVGAGI (reference sequence). The CDR3 sequence is 13 residues long. Trimming cost V 5 bases and J 7 bases, with 14 bases left between them.

The chain couples TRBV19 to TRBJ2-3; 8 nucleotides line up with TRBD2. The CDR3 is made up of 15 amino acids. CDR1 is LNHDA and CDR2 is SQIVND in the germline V gene (reference sequence). The ends lost 1 base at V and 4 bases at J; junction bases unmatched: 4. The CDR3 is CASSIAGGAADTQYF. In DNA, the CDR3 is TGTGCCAGTAGTATAGCCGGGGGGGCAGCAGATACGCAGTATTTT.

This chain uses TRBV5-4 with TRBJ1-1; 9 bases are a match to TRBD1. V was clipped by 3 bases and J by 1 base; unmatched bases: 4. CDR1 and CDR2 (germline): SGHNT, YYREEE (reference sequence). This CDR3 comprises 15 residues. This CDR3 is CASSWWDRANTEAFF. The CDR3 DNA sequence: TGTGCCAGCAGCTGGTGGGACAGGGCGAACACTGAAGCTTTCTTT.

The genes are TRBV29-1 and TRBJ2-7; a possible D gene is TRBD1 (6 bases). Germline V gene data show CDR1 as SQVTM and CDR2 as ANQGSEA. V lost 3 bases to trimming and J lost 5 bases, with 20 bases between them. The length of the CDR3 is 15 residues. For the CDR3, the DNA is TGCAGCGTTGAGCTTAGGGACACCCCAGGGGACGAGCAGTACTTC. It is translated as CSVELRDTPGDEQYF.

The rearrangement uses TRBV7-6 and TRBJ2-6, with TRBD1 matching over 10 bases. The CDR3 runs 18 residues. The germline gives CDR1 SGHVS, CDR2 FNYEAQ. V lost 3 bases and J lost 5; bases outside the gene matches: 10. The CDR3 DNA follows: TGTGCCAGCAGCTTTTACCCGGGACAGGGGAACTGGGCCAACGTCCTGACTTTC. This gives the protein CASSFYPGQGNWANVLTF. Supplemented by reference TRBV7-6 and TRBJ2-6, the full variable domain reads GAGVSQSPRYKVTKRGQDVALRCDPISGHVSLYWYRQALGQGPEFLTYFNYEAQQDKSGLPNDRFSAERPEGSISTLTIQRTEQRDSAMYRCASSFYPGQGNWANVLTFGAGSRLTVL.

This clone appeared a single time. The chain links TRBV30 to TRBJ1-3; D unclear. This CDR3 comprises 16 residues. Germline CDR1 GTSNPN, CDR2 SVGIG (reference sequence). V was pared by 0 bases and J by 4 bases, with 16 bases between. The CDR3 DNA reads TGTGCCTGGAGTGTCGTTCCCCTTTTCCCCGGAAACACCATATATTTT. Protein sequence: CAWSVVPLFPGNTIYF.

The V gene is TRBV6-8, the J gene TRBJ1-2, with 8 bases aligning to TRBD1. Germline V lookup: CDR1 MNHGY, CDR2 SAAAGT. CDR3 length equals 17 residues. J lost 0 bases, V lost 5 bases, and 11 bases had no gene match. In DNA, the CDR3 is TGTGCCAGCAGTAACAGGGGGGCCACCTCCCCTAACTATGGCTACACCTTC. This encodes CASSNRGATSPNYGYTF.